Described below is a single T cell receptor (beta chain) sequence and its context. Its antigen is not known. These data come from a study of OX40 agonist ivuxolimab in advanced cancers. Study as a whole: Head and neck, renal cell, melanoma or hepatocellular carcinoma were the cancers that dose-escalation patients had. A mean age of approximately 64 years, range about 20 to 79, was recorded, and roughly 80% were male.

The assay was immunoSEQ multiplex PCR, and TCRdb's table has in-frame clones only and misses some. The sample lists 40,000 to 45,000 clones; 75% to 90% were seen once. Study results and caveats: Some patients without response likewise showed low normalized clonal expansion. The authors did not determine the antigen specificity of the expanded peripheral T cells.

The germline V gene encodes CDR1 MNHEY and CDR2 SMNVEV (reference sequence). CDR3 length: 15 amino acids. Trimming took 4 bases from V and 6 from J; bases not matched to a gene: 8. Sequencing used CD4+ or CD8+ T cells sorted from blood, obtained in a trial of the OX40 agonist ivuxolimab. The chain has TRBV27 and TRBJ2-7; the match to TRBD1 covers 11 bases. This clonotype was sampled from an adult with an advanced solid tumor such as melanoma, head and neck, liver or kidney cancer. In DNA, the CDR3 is TGTGCCAGCAGTTCAGGGACAGGGGGAACTCGCGAGCAGTACTTC. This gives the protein CASSSGTGGTREQYF.